A selection of T cell receptor beta chains follows, all from one sample in a study of identical twins. TCRdb analysed the 5' RACE reads with MiXCR anew, one entry per CDR3 protein. The sample includes approximately 500,000 distinct CDR3 sequences, roughly 15% of them seen just once. The same sample was also used in a study of yellow fever vaccine responses in identical twins.

Material: CD4+ T cells sorted from blood. These receptors were obtained from a woman younger than 30 in good health. Both conserved end residues are part of each CDR3. The order of the fields is D gene, clone size, CDR3 length, V gene, J gene, CDR3 DNA, CDR3 protein. The D gene is left open where the match is weak. Where a row states a size, it is once, few, many or the class of an expanded clone; other rows omit it.

>-|-|13|TRBV24-1|TRBJ2-2
TGTGCCACCAGTGGGTTTCGTCCCGGGGAGCTGTTTTTT
CATSGFRPGELFF
>-|-|16|TRBV3-1|TRBJ2-1
TGTGCCAGCAGCCAAGGGGTACTTGGCTCCTACAATGAGCAGTTCTTC
CASSQGVLGSYNEQFF
>TRBD2|-|19|TRBV4-1|TRBJ2-7
TGCGCCAGCAGCCCCCGAGGGACTAGCGGGAGGACGGGGAACTACGAGCAGTACTTC
CASSPRGTSGRTGNYEQYF
>-|few|14|TRBV12-3/TRBV12-4|TRBJ2-1
TGTGCCAGCGGTAGGGGGGGCACACACAATGAGCAGTTCTTC
CASGRGGTHNEQFF
>TRBD1|few|12|TRBV2|TRBJ1-1
TGTGCCAGCAGGAGGGACAGGGAAGAAGCTTTCTTT
CASRRDREEAFF
>-|-|16|TRBV7-9|TRBJ2-5
TGTGCCAGCAGCTCCGGAGTTGGGGGGACTCCGGAGACCCAGTACTTC
CASSSGVGGTPETQYF
>TRBD2|few|16|TRBV15|TRBJ2-1
TGTGCCACCAGCAGCGGAACTAGCGGGAATTACAATGAGCAGTTCTTC
CATSSGTSGNYNEQFF
>-|few|14|TRBV11-2|TRBJ2-3
TGTGCCAGCAGCTCGCTCTTCCTCGCAGATACGCAGTATTTT
CASSSLFLADTQYF
>TRBD1|-|12|TRBV29-1|TRBJ1-1
TGCAGCGTTAACGAGGGACAGACTGAAGCTTTCTTT
CSVNEGQTEAFF
>TRBD1|-|15|TRBV28|TRBJ1-5
TGTGCCAGCAGTCACAGGGGATACGGCAATCAGCCCCAGCATTTT
CASSHRGYGNQPQHF
>-|-|15|TRBV7-8|TRBJ1-1
TGTGCCAGCAGCCCGGCCTGGGGGCCCGCCGTTGAAGCTTTCTTT
CASSPAWGPAVEAFF
>-|few|14|TRBV9|TRBJ2-4
TGTGCCAGCAGCGTTCCCGGGAGCAAAAACATTCAGTACTTC
CASSVPGSKNIQYF
>TRBD2|-|14|TRBV20-1|TRBJ2-5
TGCAGTGCTAGAGATGGTAGCGGGGGAGAGACCCAGTACTTC
CSARDGSGGETQYF
>-|few|14|TRBV5-1|TRBJ2-1
TGCGCCAGCACTTTCCAGGGGTTATACAATGAGCAGTTCTTC
CASTFQGLYNEQFF
>-|few|12|TRBV2|TRBJ2-1
TGTGCCAGCAGCACCACCGGGCGGGCACAGTTCTTC
CASSTTGRAQFF
>-|-|15|TRBV18|TRBJ2-2
TGTGCCAGCTCACCTTTGGCGAGTGGGTCCGGGGAGCTGTTTTTT
CASSPLASGSGELFF
>-|-|15|TRBV5-1|TRBJ2-7
TGCGCCAGCAAAACCGGGACGGAGAGGACCTACGAGCAGTACTTC
CASKTGTERTYEQYF
>-|-|15|TRBV21-1|TRBJ2-7
TGTGCCAGCAGCAGACCGGGACTAGCGACGAAAGAGCAGTACTTC
CASSRPGLATKEQYF
>-|few|14|TRBV19|TRBJ2-1
TGTGCCAGTAGTATTGAGGTCGGAAACAATGAGCAGTTCTTC
CASSIEVGNNEQFF
>-|-|15|TRBV6-4|TRBJ1-1
TGTGCCAGCAAAGCGACCCGGGGCAGTACGGCTGAAGCTTTCTTT
CASKATRGSTAEAFF
>-|-|14|TRBV7-9|TRBJ2-4
TGTGCCAGCAGCTCAACAGGGTCCAAAAACATTCAGTACTTC
CASSSTGSKNIQYF
>-|few|14|TRBV7-2|TRBJ1-6
TGTGCCAGCAGCCCAGTGGGGGGGAATTCACCCCTCCACTTT
CASSPVGGNSPLHF
>-|-|14|TRBV6-5|TRBJ2-5
TGTGCCAGCAGTTACTCAAACAGACAAGAGACCCAGTACTTC
CASSYSNRQETQYF
>-|many|14|TRBV12-3/TRBV12-4|TRBJ2-1
TGTGCCAGCAGTTTAGGTGGGAGTGCTAATGAGCAGTTCTTC
CASSLGGSANEQFF
>TRBD1|few|17|TRBV24-1|TRBJ2-2
TGTGCCACCAGTGGGGGCCCTGGGACAGGGTGGACCGGGGAGCTGTTTTTT
CATSGGPGTGWTGELFF
>-|-|16|TRBV20-1|TRBJ2-5
TGCAGTGCTAGAGACTTAAAGCGGGTGTACCAAGAGACCCAGTACTTC
CSARDLKRVYQETQYF
>-|-|15|TRBV9|TRBJ2-1
TGTGCCAGCAGCGTAGTAGGGGATAATCGCAATGAGCAGTTCTTC
CASSVVGDNRNEQFF
>-|few|14|TRBV6-1|TRBJ2-5
TGTGCCAGCAGTGATAGTTTGGGTAGGGAGACCCAGTACTTC
CASSDSLGRETQYF
>TRBD2|-|16|TRBV24-1|TRBJ2-7
TGTGCCACCAAACTAGAGGGGATTCTAGCGGGACGCGAGCAGTACTTC
CATKLEGILAGREQYF
>TRBD2|-|15|TRBV5-1|TRBJ2-3
TGCGCCAGCCAAACTAGCGGGGTCCACACAGATACGCAGTATTTT
CASQTSGVHTDTQYF
>-|many|15|TRBV24-1|TRBJ2-1
TGTGCCACCAGTCAGGGCAGGTTTACCTACAATGAGCAGTTCTTC
CATSQGRFTYNEQFF
>-|-|16|TRBV6-5|TRBJ2-7
TGTGCCAGCAGTTATCCCCAAACCGGGCCCTCCTACGAGCAGTACTTC
CASSYPQTGPSYEQYF
>TRBD1|few|16|TRBV18|TRBJ2-3
TGTGCCAGCTCACCACCTCAGGGGGCAAGATCAGATACGCAGTATTTT
CASSPPQGARSDTQYF
>TRBD1|-|14|TRBV3-1|TRBJ1-4
TGTGCCAGCAGCCGCACGACAGGGGGCGAAAAACTGTTTTTT
CASSRTTGGEKLFF
>-|few|13|TRBV5-1|TRBJ2-2
TGCGCCAGCAACCTAGGGGAGGCCGGGGAGCTGTTTTTT
CASNLGEAGELFF
>-|-|14|TRBV5-8|TRBJ1-1
TGTGCCAGCAGCTTGGGCAGGGCGAACACTGAAGCTTTCTTT
CASSLGRANTEAFF
>-|few|15|TRBV9|TRBJ2-1
TGTGCCAGCAGCGTATCGCCTAGTTCTCATGATGAGCAGTTCTTC
CASSVSPSSHDEQFF
>-|few|15|TRBV4-1|TRBJ2-3
TGCGCCAGCAGCCAAGAGTCGGCCGGCTTTCACTCACAGTATTTT
CASSQESAGFHSQYF
>TRBD1|many|17|TRBV28|TRBJ1-2
TGTGCCAGCAGTACAAACCACGACAGGGGGCGGAACTATGGCTACACCTTC
CASSTNHDRGRNYGYTF
>-|-|14|TRBV7-9|TRBJ2-5
TGTGCCAGCAGCTTAGCTGCCCTTAAAGAGACCCAGTACTTC
CASSLAALKETQYF
>TRBD1|-|15|TRBV4-2|TRBJ2-2
TGTGCCAGCAGCAACGACAGGGGGGTGGCCGGGGAGCTGTTTTTT
CASSNDRGVAGELFF
>-|-|12|TRBV28|TRBJ2-2
TGTGCCAGCACAGGTCTAACCGGGGAGCTGTTTTTT
CASTGLTGELFF
>TRBD2|-|16|TRBV12-3/TRBV12-4|TRBJ2-1
TGTGCCAGCACCCTGGGCGGGCTAGCGGGAGACTATGAGCAGTTCTTC
CASTLGGLAGDYEQFF
>TRBD1|once|13|TRBV10-3|TRBJ1-1
TGTGCCATCAGATCGGACAGGGCCACTGAAGCTTTCTTT
CAIRSDRATEAFF
>-|-|14|TRBV9|TRBJ2-3
TGTGCCAGCAGCGTAGCTAGGGGCACAGATACGCAGTATTTT
CASSVARGTDTQYF
>-|-|15|TRBV7-8|TRBJ2-2
TGTGCCAGCAGCGAGGGACATTCGAACACCGGGGAGCTGTTTTTT
CASSEGHSNTGELFF
>-|many|14|TRBV7-9|TRBJ1-2
TGTGCCAGCAGCCGACGAACGGGGGACTATGGCTACACCTTC
CASSRRTGDYGYTF
>TRBD2|once|17|TRBV4-2|TRBJ2-1
TGTGCCAGCAGCCAAGGGACTAGCGGGAGCTCCTACAATGAGCAGTTCTTC
CASSQGTSGSSYNEQFF
>TRBD1|-|13|TRBV20-1|TRBJ2-2
TGCAGTGCACCCGACAGGGGGACCGGGGAGCTGTTTTTT
CSAPDRGTGELFF
>-|-|14|TRBV10-3|TRBJ2-2
TGTGCCATCAGTGAACGTGGGAACACCGGGGAGCTGTTTTTT
CAISERGNTGELFF
>-|few|15|TRBV29-1|TRBJ2-3
TGCAGCGTTGAACCGCGACAGACTAGCACAGATACGCAGTATTTT
CSVEPRQTSTDTQYF
>-|few|14|TRBV25-1|TRBJ2-5
TGTGCCAGCAGTGACTCCACGGTCGGGGGGACCCAGTACTTC
CASSDSTVGGTQYF
>TRBD1|few|18|TRBV3-1|TRBJ1-1
TGTGCCAGCAGCCTTAACAACAGGGGGCTTGGCTGGGGCACTGAAGCTTTCTTT
CASSLNNRGLGWGTEAFF